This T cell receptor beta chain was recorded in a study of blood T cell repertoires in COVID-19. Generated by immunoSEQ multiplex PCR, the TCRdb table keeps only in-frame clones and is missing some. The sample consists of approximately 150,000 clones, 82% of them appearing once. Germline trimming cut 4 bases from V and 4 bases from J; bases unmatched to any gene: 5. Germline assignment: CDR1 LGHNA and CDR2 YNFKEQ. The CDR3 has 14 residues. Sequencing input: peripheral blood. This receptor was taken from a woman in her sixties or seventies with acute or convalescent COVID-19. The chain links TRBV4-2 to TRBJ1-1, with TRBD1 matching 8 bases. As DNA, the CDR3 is TGTGCCAGCAGCCTCCTGACAGGGGCCACTGAAGCTTTCTTT. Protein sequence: CASSLLTGATEAFF.